This record looks at one T cell receptor (beta chain) sequence and its context. What it binds is unknown. The data belong to a study of brain T cells in children with intractable seizures. The time point was: blood from clinic visit 5 months post-surgery; TSC patient then seizure free. Sequencing was limited to surgery cases with top T cell transcript signatures in brain tissue. Libraries were prepared by immunoSEQ multiplex PCR; TCRdb keeps only in-frame clonotypes and omits some of them. The sample records 300,000 to 400,000 clones, more than 85% being singletons. General study results and limits: Clones missing pre-surgery may reflect undersampling of that blood sample.

The CDR3 spans 13 residues. The ends were cut back, 0 bases at V and 8 bases at J, with 13 bases in the middle. Germline V lookup: CDR1 GTSNPN, CDR2 SVGIG (reference sequence). This specimen consisted of peripheral blood, obtained more than 4 months after surgery. This clonotype was sampled from a boy in the first two years of life with tuberous sclerosis and intractable seizures. The chain uses TRBV30 and TRBJ1-2; possible D gene TRBD1, 6 bases. The CDR3 spells CAWSVGGAGGYTF. The CDR3 coding sequence is TGTGCCTGGAGTGTTGGGGGGGCGGGCGGCTACACCTTC.